This T cell receptor beta chain was identified during a study of T cell responses to AZD1222 COVID-19 vaccine. Clones were sequenced by immunoSEQ multiplex PCR, and TCRdb holds only the in-frame ones, with some missing. The table includes around 150,000 clones, around 92% detected once. CDR3 length: 13 amino acids. V lost 1 base to trimming and J lost 8 bases, with 11 bases between them. Germline CDR1 reads SNHLY; CDR2 reads FYNNEI. In the case of this clone: Its target is unknown.

General study results and limits: Regions 160-218 and 743-854 held dominance among vaccine-associated CD4 TCRs, which spanned spike.

J is TRBJ1-2 and V is TRBV2, with TRBD1 as a possible D gene (6 bases). This receptor was obtained from an adult who received the AZD1222 COVID-19 vaccine. The sequencing used peripheral blood, collected 28 days after the second AZD1222 dose. The CDR3 sequence is CASSEDREGGYTF. The DNA of the CDR3 is TGTGCCAGCAGTGAAGACAGGGAGGGGGGCTACACCTTC. Full variable domain (rest looked up from reference TRBV2 and TRBJ1-2): EPEVTQTPSHQVTQMGQEVILRCVPISNHLYFYWYRQILGQKVEFLVSFYNNEISEKSEIFDDQFSVERPDGSNFTLKIRSTKLEDSAMYFCASSEDREGGYTFGSGTRLTVV.